The subject of this entry is one T cell receptor beta chain. Its antigen is unknown. The CDR3 covers 15 residues. V was clipped by 10 bases and J by 0 bases; unmatched bases: 6. TCRdb recomputed calls from the 5' RACE reads with MiXCR, one row per CDR3 protein. The sample has roughly 700,000 distinct CDR3 sequences, 8% to 9% seen once. The data were obtained in a study of identical twins. Study-wide results and limits: Invariant populations such as MAIT and iNKT cells could partly muddle zero-insertion analyses. It was out-of-frame TCR alpha sharing in monozygotic twins that models underestimated.

Another study also made use of these data, one on yellow fever vaccine responses in identical twins.

The material sequenced was PBMCs. This receptor was obtained from a woman aged 18-29 years in good health. V usage is TRBV12-3 or TRBV12-4 and J usage is TRBJ2-1, with 10 nucleotides matching TRBD2. CDR3 loop: CATEREGRSYNEQFF. CDR3 DNA: TGTGCCACCGAGCGGGAGGGCCGCTCCTACAATGAGCAGTTCTTC.